This TCR beta chain was obtained from a study of cytomegalovirus exposure and HLA in healthy donors (TCRdb year 2017). In the study overall: An earlier analysis of approximately 550 of the donors reported 250 to 350 Gb of sequence data and around 110 million unique TCR beta sequences from roughly 200 million T cells. A later genetic analysis took genome-wide SNP genotypes for about three fifths of the 666 donors and used that subset as a discovery cohort. An early release that covered roughly 600 HLA-typed donors contained approximately 300 gigabases of sequencing data and tens of millions of unique TCR sequences. The T cell repertoires of under 750 subjects were profiled by immunosequencing and related to cytomegalovirus serostatus. An earlier analysis of roughly 580 of the donors used high-throughput TCR beta sequencing to judge whether each TCR beta V gene segment behaved as functional or pseudogenic. Rather than drawing on any new phenotypic data, the later analysis identified candidate immune exposures from TCR beta sequences and the way those sequences occurred across donors. The number of typed donors differed by locus: roughly 629-630 for A, B, C, DRB1 and DQB1; 522 for DQA1; 606 for DPA1; and about 470 for DPB1. Donor age, sex, ethnicity and CMV serostatus were compiled together with the repertoire data. A separate validation cohort of roughly 130 different subjects was used in addition to the roughly 620-subject first cohort. Class I and class II HLA loci were covered by the typing at four-digit resolution. Four or five DR-DQ haplotypes were handled as single units for association and clustering, since linkage in the cohort was strong. Among under 450 genotyped donors of the cohort, an average of approximately 250,000 unique TCR beta nucleotide sequences were sequenced per donor, roughly 20% of them non-productive. Of the approximately 400 genotyped donors, about 80% fell in the genetic ancestry cluster associated with self-reported Caucasian donors. All discovery cohort repertoires had been generated using a single sequencing platform. The study was designed to test whether signatures of past pathogen exposure could be identified by cataloging public T cell receptors. To study patterns of TCR occurrence, a later analysis re-analyzed previously published TCR beta repertoires from around 660 donors and added high-resolution HLA genotyping. To predict cytomegalovirus infection status, the study brought together high-throughput TCR immunosequencing, statistical association of individual TCRs with disease status, and machine learning. Study-wide conclusions, independent of this receptor: This cohort had only TCR beta chains sequenced, and the lack of alpha or paired-chain data limited which features could be detected. An earlier analysis of 587 of the donors showed that most TCR beta V segments appeared in productive rearrangements either about 87% or about 30% of the time, which broadly matched IMGT annotations. The classifier was reported to diagnose cytomegalovirus status with high specificity and sensitivity in both the original and validation cohorts. An association between a missense DCLRE1C variant and V-gene and J-gene trimming of TCR beta chains was found in a later genetic analysis and replicated in an independent cohort. In a later genetic analysis, fewer N-insertions in productive TCRs were reported among donors in an Asian-associated ancestry cluster than the approximately 670-donor mean. Because HLA typing was unavailable for some donors at each locus, only the typed subset was used in association tests. Most CMV-associated TCR beta chains appeared to be HLA-restricted in a later analysis, and the HLA associations seemed to be driven largely by CMV exposure. Specific HLA alleles were associated with 16,951 TCR beta sequences at a false discovery rate of 0.05 in a later analysis. In a later analysis, TCR association rates were found to vary across HLA loci, with the most associated TCRs seen for DRB1 alleles and the fewest for HLA-C alleles. A further reported finding was that TCR beta sequences accurately predicted the HLA-A and HLA-B alleles for most subjects in the first cohort. CMV serostatus was the only immune exposure information available for the cohort. Some IMGT-functional V segments, including TRBV6-2 and TRBV6-3, could not be told apart with the 87-base-pair reads, so those segments were excluded. The authors suggested that the approach could potentially be extended to other disease states and immunological phenotypes. Assigning TCR associations to individual alleles was difficult when HLA alleles, especially DR and DQ, strongly co-occurred. In a later analysis, several top co-occurrence clusters were reported to appear linked to parvovirus B19, influenza, CMV and Epstein-Barr virus. In the study, 164 TCR beta chains were listed as associated with cytomegalovirus. Because counts were too low, seventeen rarely observed V segments, including chromosome 9 orphons, were excluded from the earlier analysis of some 540 of the donors. A cluster of highly shared sequence variants was judged likely to represent a technical artifact of the sequencing pipeline. Most TCR sequences were observed very rarely across donors, whereas some public TCRs were present in many individuals. Presence/absence analyses assumed roughly uniform sequencing depth across donors, an assumption that may not hold. In a later analysis, HLA-associated TCR beta chains were found to be more clonally expanded and to have lower generation probabilities than equally common non-associated chains. Correlated functional status among segregating V segments might reflect linkage disequilibrium, but an unknown experimental factor could not be ruled out. In vitro tests confirmed that three of the cytomegalovirus-associated TCR beta chains recognize cytomegalovirus antigens.

Library creation used the immunoSEQ multiplex PCR assay. For the multiplex PCR, a mixture combining 60 forward primers for TCR Vbeta segments and 13 reverse primers for TCR Jbeta segments was used. The CDR3 region of rearranged TCR beta genes was amplified from genomic DNA by a multiplex PCR assay. Amplified TCR beta libraries were sequenced as 87-base-pair reads on the Illumina HiSeq System. As for how the authors treated the data: In a later analysis, 77 million or so unique TCR beta chains were counted across the roughly 610 repertoires, and around 11 million of these chains were shared by at least two donors. Raw reads were error-corrected and collapsed into unique sequences by a nearest-neighbor algorithm in which closely related sequences were merged to remove PCR and sequencing errors. Alignment of CDR3 sequences to IMGT reference sequences was used to assign V, D and J gene segments. For a sequence to be retained, a match of at least six nucleotides was required to both a V gene segment and a J gene segment. Rearrangements were classified as productive when the CDR3 lacked stop codons and remained in frame with V and J, and all other rearrangements were classified as non-productive. Following IMGT convention, CDR3 was defined as the stretch from the second conserved V-encoded cysteine up to the conserved J-encoded phenylalanine. The earlier analysis of 500 to 650 of the donors excluded any sequence lacking an unambiguous match to a single V gene segment. In an earlier analysis of several hundred of the donors, V segments were called functional above 56.7% productive rearrangements and were called segregating when the between-donor standard deviation exceeded 5%. A statistical classification framework was built to diagnose cytomegalovirus status from the catalog of TCR beta chain sequences. In a later analysis, TCR nucleotide sequences were compared against IMGT/GENE-DB human TR gene sequences so that V and J genes could be assigned. In a later analysis, CDR3 sequences and most-parsimonious VDJ recombination scenarios were assigned using the TCRdist pipeline. In a later analysis, every TCR beta chain was defined by the combination of its CDR3 amino acid sequence and its V-gene family, and reads without a unique V-gene family were dropped. To address suspected cross-contamination and a sequencing artifact, a later analysis removed around 590 highly shared, low-generation-probability nucleotide sequences. In a later analysis, a clonal expansion index was calculated for each public chain from normalized within-repertoire ranks of inferred template counts. In a later analysis, generation probabilities were computed with a VDJ recombination model fitted to out-of-frame rearrangements, and the resulting probabilities were checked against IGoR. Hypergeometric tests were used in a later analysis to score TCR-TCR, TCR-HLA and TCR-CMV co-occurrence, with a repertoire-size bias correction applied to the TCR pairs. To estimate false discovery rates, a later analysis permuted the HLA or CMV assignments 20 times. In a later analysis, co-occurring TCRs were grouped with DBSCAN, and TCRdist sequence similarity was added when clustering was performed within HLA-allele-positive subsets. Repertoires with fewer than 30,000 or more than 120,000 public chains, plus five repertoires with anomalous nucleotide sharing, were excluded from co-occurrence clustering. This is the immuneACCESS table as TCRdb keeps it, with only in-frame sequences that have V and J called. A part of the clones is gone; compared with another copy, unresolved V genes explain less than half, and the rest is unexplained. That table furnishes V, J and clone size, whereas the DNA furnished D and trimming. This sample is represented by under 200,000 clones; 65% to 85% of them were singletons. 2.5% to 3% of the sample belongs to the ten largest clones.

In total, roughly 710 healthy bone marrow donors made up the cohort. Cohort members were all nominally healthy when sampled, although unrecorded immune exposures were likely present. The donor was CMV seropositive and was included in the group of 300 or so seropositive cohort members. Each donor provided a peripheral blood sample, and peripheral blood mononuclear cells were used for TCR beta sequencing. Genomic DNA was extracted from the blood cell samples with the Qiagen DNeasy Blood Extraction Kit. About this clone: Its antigen remains unidentified. No quality values exist for individual bases; no much larger clone is one base distant.

CDR1 MNHNS and CDR2 SASEGT are derived from the germline V gene. Including cysteine and phenylalanine, the CDR3 has 12 amino acids. The read is trimmed to its CDR3 DNA, 36 bases read in frame from base 1. Trimming at the junction amounts to 8 bases on V and 2 bases on J, and the germline ends lie 10 bases apart. Here the chain combines TRBV6-1 and TRBJ2-7, and the D gene may be TRBD1, 5 bases matching. Sequencing used PBMCs. This clonotype was sampled from a woman aged 50 to 65 in good health and CMV-seropositive. The DNA sequence is given as TGTGCCAGCGGTATCAGGGCCTACGAGCAGTACTTC. It codes for CASGIRAYEQYF.